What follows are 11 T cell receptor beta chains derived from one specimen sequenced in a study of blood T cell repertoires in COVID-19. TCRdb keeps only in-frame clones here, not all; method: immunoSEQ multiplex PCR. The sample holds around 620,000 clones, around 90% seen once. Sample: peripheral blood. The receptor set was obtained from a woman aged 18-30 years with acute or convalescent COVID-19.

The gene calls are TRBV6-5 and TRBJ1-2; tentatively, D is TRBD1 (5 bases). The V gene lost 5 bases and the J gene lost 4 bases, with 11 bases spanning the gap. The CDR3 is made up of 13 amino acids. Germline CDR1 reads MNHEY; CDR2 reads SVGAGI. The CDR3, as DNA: TGTGCCAGCAGTCCCGACAGTTTCTATGGCTACACCTTC. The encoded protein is CASSPDSFYGYTF.

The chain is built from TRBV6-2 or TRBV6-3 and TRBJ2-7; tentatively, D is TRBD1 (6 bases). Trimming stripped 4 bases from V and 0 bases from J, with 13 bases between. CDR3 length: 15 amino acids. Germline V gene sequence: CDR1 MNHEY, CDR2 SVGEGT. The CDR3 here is CASSFVGASSYEQYF. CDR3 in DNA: TGTGCCAGCAGTTTCGTGGGGGCCAGCTCCTACGAGCAGTACTTC.

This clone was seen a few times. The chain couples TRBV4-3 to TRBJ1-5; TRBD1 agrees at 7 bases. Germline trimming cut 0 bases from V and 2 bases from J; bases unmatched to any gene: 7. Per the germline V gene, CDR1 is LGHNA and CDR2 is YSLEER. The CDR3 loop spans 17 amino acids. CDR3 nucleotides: TGCGCCAGCAGCCAAGAGACAGGGACCCAGGGCAATCAGCCCCAGCATTTT. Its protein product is CASSQETGTQGNQPQHF.

CDR3 sequence reads: CASSSNSGGSPNTGELFF. The DNA of the CDR3 is TGTGCCAGCAGCTCGAATAGCGGGGGGTCCCCGAACACCGGGGAGCTGTTTTTT. The chain recombines TRBV7-3 with TRBJ2-2; 10 bases are shared with TRBD2. CDR3 length: 18 amino acids. The germline V gene has CDR1 SGHTA and CDR2 FQGTGA. The V and J ends lost 4 bases and 0 bases, in that order; junction bases with no gene match: 8.

CDR3 DNA: TGTGCCAGCAGCTATCCCGGGACAGGGGGGGGAAAAGGCTACACCTTC. Protein product: CASSYPGTGGGKGYTF. This chain links TRBV7-2 with TRBJ1-2; 11 bases match TRBD1. The V gene's germline CDR1 is SGHTA and CDR2 FQGNSA. V gave up 4 bases and J gave up 8 bases; unmatched junction bases: 12. The CDR3 sequence is 16 residues long.

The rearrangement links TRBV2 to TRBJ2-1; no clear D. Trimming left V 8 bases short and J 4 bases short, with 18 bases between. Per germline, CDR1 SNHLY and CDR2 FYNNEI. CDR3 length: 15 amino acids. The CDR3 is CASDSQVGDYNEQFF. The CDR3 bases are TGTGCCAGCGATTCTCAGGTGGGCGATTACAATGAGCAGTTCTTC. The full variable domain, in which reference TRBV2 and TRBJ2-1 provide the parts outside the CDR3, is EPEVTQTPSHQVTQMGQEVILRCVPISNHLYFYWYRQILGQKVEFLVSFYNNEISEKSEIFDDQFSVERPDGSNFTLKIRSTKLEDSAMYFCASDSQVGDYNEQFFGPGTRLTVL.

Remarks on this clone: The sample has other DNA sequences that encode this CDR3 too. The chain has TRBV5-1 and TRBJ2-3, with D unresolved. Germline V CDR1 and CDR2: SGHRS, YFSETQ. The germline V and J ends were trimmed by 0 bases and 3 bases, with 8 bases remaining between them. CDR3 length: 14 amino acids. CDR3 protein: CASSLGAGTDTQYF. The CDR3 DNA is TGCGCCAGCAGCTTGGGGGCAGGAACAGATACGCAGTATTTT. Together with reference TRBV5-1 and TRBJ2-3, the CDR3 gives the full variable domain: KAGVTQTPRYLIKTRGQQVTLSCSPISGHRSVSWYQQTPGQGLQFLFEYFSETQRNKGNFPGRFSGRQFSNSRSEMNVSTLELGDSALYLCASSLGAGTDTQYFGPGTRLTVL.

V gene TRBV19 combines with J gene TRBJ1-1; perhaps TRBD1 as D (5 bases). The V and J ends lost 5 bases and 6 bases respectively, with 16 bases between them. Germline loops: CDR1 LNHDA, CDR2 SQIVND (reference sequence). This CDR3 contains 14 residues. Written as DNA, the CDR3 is TGTGCCAGTAGTGTCGGACAACGAAAGGCTGAAGCTTTCTTT. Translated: CASSVGQRKAEAFF.

CDR3 DNA: TGCGCCAGCAGCCAAGTGGGGAGTACGCAGTATTTT. This translates into CASSQVGSTQYF. The chain joins TRBV4-1 to TRBJ2-3; possibly TRBD2 for D (5 bases). The germline V gene encodes CDR1 MGHRA and CDR2 YSYEKL. CDR3 length: 12 residues. The germline V and J ends were trimmed by 1 base and 8 bases, with 7 bases remaining between them.

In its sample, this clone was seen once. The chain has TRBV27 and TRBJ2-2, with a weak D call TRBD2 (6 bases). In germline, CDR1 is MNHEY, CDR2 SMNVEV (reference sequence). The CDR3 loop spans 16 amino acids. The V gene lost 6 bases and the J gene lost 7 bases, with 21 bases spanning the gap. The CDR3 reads CASSGGMGRGVGELFF. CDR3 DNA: TGTGCCAGCAGCGGCGGGATGGGGCGTGGGGTCGGGGAGCTGTTTTTT.

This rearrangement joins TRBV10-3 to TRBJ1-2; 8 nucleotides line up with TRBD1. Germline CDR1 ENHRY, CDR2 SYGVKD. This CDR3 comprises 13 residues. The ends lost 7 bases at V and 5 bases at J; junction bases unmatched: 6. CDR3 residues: CAINPQGGYGYTF. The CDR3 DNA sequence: TGTGCCATCAACCCACAGGGGGGATATGGCTACACCTTC.